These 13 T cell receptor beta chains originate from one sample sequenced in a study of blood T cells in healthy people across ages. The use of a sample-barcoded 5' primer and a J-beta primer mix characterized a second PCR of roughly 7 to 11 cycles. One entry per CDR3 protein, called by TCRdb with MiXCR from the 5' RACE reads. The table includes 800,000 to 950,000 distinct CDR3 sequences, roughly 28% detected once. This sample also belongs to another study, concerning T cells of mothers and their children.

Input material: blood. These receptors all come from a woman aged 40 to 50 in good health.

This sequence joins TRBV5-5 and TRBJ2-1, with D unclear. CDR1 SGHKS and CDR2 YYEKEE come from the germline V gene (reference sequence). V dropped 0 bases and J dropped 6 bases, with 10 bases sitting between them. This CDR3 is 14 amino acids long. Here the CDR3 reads CASSLDPQTNEQFF. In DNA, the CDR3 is TGTGCCAGCAGCTTGGATCCACAGACCAATGAGCAGTTCTTC.

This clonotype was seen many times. As DNA, the CDR3 is TGCAGTGCTAGTGTATTTTCGGGTGCGCGAGAGCAGTACTTC. This codes for CSASVFSGAREQYF. The J gene is TRBJ2-7, the V gene TRBV20-1, with D hard to call. The V gene lost 3 bases and the J gene lost 7 bases, with 19 bases spanning the gap. Germline values: CDR1 DFQATT, CDR2 SNEGSKA (reference sequence). The CDR3 contains 14 residues.

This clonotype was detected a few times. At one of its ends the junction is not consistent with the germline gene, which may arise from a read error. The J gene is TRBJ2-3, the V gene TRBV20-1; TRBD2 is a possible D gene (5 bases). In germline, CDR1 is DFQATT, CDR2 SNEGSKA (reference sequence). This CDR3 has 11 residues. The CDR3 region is CSTRSSNTQYF. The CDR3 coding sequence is TGCAGTACTAGGAGCTCAAATACGCAGTATTTT.

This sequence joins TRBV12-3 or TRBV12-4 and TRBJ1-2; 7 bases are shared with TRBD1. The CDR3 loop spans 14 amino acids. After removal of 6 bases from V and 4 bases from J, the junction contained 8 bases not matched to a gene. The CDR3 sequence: CASRVTGLGYGYTF. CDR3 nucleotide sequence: TGTGCCAGCAGAGTGACAGGGTTGGGCTATGGCTACACCTTC.

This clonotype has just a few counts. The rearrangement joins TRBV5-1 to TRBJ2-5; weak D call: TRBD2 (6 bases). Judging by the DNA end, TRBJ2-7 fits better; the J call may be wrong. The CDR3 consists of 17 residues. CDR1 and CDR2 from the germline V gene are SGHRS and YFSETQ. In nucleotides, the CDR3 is TGCGCCAGCAGCTTTCCAACGTCGGAGGGTTCCAGCTACGAGCAGTACTTC. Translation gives CASSFPTSEGSSYEQYF.

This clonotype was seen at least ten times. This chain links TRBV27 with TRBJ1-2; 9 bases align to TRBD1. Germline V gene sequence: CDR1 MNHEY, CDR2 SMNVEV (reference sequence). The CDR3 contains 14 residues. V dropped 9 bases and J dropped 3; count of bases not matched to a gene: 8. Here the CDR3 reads CASGQGLGDYGYTF. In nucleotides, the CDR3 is TGTGCCAGTGGACAGGGGTTAGGGGACTATGGCTACACCTTC.

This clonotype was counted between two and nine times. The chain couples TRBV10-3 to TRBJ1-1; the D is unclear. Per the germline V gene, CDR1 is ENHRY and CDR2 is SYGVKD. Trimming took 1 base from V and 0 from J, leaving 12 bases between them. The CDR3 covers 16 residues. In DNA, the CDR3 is TGTGCCATCAGTGAGTTCCCAGGCAGGTTGAACACTGAAGCTTTCTTT. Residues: CAISEFPGRLNTEAFF.

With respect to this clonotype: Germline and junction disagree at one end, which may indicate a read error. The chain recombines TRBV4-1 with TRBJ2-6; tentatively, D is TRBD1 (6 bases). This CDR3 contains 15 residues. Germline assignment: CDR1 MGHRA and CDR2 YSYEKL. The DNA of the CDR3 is TGCGCCAGCAGCCCCCCGGACAGCCCGGCCAACGTCCCGACTTTC. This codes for CASSPPDSPANVPTF.

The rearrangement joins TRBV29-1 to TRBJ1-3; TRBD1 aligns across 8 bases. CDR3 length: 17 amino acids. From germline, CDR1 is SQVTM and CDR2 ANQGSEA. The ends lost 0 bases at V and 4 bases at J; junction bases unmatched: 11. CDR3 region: CSVEDLGQGTYGNTIYF. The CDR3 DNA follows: TGCAGCGTTGAAGATCTTGGACAGGGCACTTACGGAAACACCATATATTTT.

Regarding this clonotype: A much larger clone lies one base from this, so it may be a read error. CDR3 region: CASAFSDRSYEQYF. The CDR3 region has the DNA TGTGCCAGCGCCTTTAGCGACAGAAGCTACGAGCAGTACTTC. V gene TRBV12-3 or TRBV12-4 combines with J gene TRBJ2-7; the D gene could be TRBD1 or TRBD2 (5 bases each). The V end lost 8 bases, the J end lost 3 bases, and 17 bases lay between the germline ends. This CDR3 comprises 14 residues.

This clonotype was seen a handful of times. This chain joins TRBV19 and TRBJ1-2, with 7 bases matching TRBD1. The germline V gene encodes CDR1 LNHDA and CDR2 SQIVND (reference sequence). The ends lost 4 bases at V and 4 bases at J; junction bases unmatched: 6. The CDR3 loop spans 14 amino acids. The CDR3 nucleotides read TGTGCCAGTAGTAGGACAGGAGAATTCTATGGCTACACCTTC. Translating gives CASSRTGEFYGYTF.

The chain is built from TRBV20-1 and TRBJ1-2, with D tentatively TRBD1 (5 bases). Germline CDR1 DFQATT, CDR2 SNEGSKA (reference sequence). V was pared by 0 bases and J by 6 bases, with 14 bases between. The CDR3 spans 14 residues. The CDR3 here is CSARDTAGRDGYTF. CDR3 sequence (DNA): TGCAGTGCTAGAGACACGGCAGGGAGGGATGGCTACACCTTC.

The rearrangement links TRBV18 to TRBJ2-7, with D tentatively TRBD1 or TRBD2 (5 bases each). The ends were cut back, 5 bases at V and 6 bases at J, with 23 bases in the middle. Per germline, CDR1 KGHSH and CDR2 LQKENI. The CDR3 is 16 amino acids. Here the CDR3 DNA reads TGTGCCAGCTCAGTTTGGGATACCGGGACGAAAAGCGAGCAGTACTTC. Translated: CASSVWDTGTKSEQYF. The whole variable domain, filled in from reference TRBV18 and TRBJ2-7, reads NAGVMQNPRHLVRRRGQEARLRCSPMKGHSHVYWYRQLPEEGLKFMVYLQKENIIDESGMPKERFSAEFPKEGPSILRIQQVVRGDSAAYFCASSVWDTGTKSEQYFGPGTRLTVT.